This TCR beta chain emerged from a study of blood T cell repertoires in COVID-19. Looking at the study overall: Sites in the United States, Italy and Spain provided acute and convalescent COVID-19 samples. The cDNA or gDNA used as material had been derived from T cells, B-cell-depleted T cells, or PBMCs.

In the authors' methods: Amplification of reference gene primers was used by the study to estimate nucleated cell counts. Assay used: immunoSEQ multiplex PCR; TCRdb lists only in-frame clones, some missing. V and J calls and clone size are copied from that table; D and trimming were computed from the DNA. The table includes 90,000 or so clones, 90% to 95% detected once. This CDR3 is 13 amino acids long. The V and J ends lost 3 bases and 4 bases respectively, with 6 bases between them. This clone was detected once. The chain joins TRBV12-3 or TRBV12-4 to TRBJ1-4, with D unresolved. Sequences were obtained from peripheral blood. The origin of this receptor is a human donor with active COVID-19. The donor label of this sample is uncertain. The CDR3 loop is CASSLRGNEKLFF. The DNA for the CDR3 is TGTGCCAGCAGTTTGCGGGGTAATGAAAAACTGTTTTTT.